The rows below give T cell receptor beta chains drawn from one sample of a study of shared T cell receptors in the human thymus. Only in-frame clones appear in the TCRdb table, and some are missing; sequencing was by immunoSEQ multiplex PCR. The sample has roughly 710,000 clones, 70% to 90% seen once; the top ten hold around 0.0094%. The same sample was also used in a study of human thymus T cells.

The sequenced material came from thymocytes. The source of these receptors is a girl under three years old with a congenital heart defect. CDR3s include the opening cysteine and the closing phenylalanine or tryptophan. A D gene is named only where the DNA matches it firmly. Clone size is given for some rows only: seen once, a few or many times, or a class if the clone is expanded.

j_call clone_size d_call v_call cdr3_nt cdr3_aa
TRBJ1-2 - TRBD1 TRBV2 TGTGCCAGCAGTGGAAACCCGACAGGGGGCAACGATGGCTACACCTTC CASSGNPTGGNDGYTF
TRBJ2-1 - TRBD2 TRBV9 TGTGCCAGCAGCGTAGATCAAAGCGGGGCTAACAATGAGCAGTTCTTC CASSVDQSGANNEQFF
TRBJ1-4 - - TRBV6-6 TGTGCCAGCAGTTTCACCCTACGGGTCCGAAATGAAAAACTGTTTTTT CASSFTLRVRNEKLFF
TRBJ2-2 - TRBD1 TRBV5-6 TGTGCCAGCAGCCCACCCACCACAGGGGTTGATAGCACCGGGGAGCTGTTTTTT CASSPPTTGVDSTGELFF
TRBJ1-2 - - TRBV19 TGTGCCAGTAGGGACGCACAGGTGGTCTACACCTTC CASRDAQVVYTF
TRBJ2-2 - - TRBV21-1 TGTGCCAGCAGCAAAGCGCTAATGAAGGGCAGGGGGCCCGGGGAGCTGTTTTTT CASSKALMKGRGPGELFF
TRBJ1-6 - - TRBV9 TGTGCCAGCAGCGTAGAGGGAGTGGTACAGCTTGATTCACCCCTCCACTTT CASSVEGVVQLDSPLHF
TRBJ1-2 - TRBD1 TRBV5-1 TGCGCCAGCAGCTCGGTGGGGCAGGGGGCGAATGGAAGGATTGGCTACACCTTC CASSSVGQGANGRIGYTF
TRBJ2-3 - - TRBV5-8 TGTGCCAGCAGCTTGGACGGGAGCCGAATCACAGATACGCAGTATTTT CASSLDGSRITDTQYF
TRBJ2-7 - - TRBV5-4 TGTGCCAGCAGTGTGGGGGGAGAAGCCTACGAGCAGTACTTC CASSVGGEAYEQYF
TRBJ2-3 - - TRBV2 TGTGCCAGCAGTGAAAAAGGGGGAAGAAGAAGCACAGATACGCAGTATTTT CASSEKGGRRSTDTQYF
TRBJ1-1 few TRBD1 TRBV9 TGTGCCAGCAGCACCCGGGACAGGGGTGGCACTGAAGCTTTCTTT CASSTRDRGGTEAFF
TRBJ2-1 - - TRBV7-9 TGTGCCAGCAGCGACCGAGGCGGGTACAATGAGCAGTTCTTC CASSDRGGYNEQFF
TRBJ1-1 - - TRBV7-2 TGTGCCAGCAGCTTAGTTCGGTACACTGAAGCTTTCTTT CASSLVRYTEAFF
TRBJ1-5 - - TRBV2 TGTGCCAGCAGAAAGGGGCGCAATCAGCCCCAGCATTTT CASRKGRNQPQHF
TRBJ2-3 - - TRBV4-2 TGTGCCAGCAGCCCAGCAGCGGCACGCCGTAGGCGGGATACGCAGTATTTT CASSPAAARRRRDTQYF
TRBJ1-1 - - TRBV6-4 TGTGCCAGCAGTGAGGGGGTTGGGACAAACACTGAAGCTTTCTTT CASSEGVGTNTEAFF
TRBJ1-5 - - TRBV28 TGTGCCAGCAACCTGAAGGAGGATCAGCCCCAGCATTTT CASNLKEDQPQHF
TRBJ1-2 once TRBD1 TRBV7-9 TGTGCCAGCAGCACGCCGGGACAGAGAGTAAGAGCTAACTATGGCTACACCTTC CASSTPGQRVRANYGYTF
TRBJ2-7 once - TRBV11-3 TGTGCCAGCAGCTTCCGCGGGGGCCTAGAGTACGAGCAGTACTTC CASSFRGGLEYEQYF
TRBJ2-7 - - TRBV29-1 TGCAGCGTTGCAAGGGGCAGGGTGCCCAAAAACTCCTACGAGCAGTACTTC CSVARGRVPKNSYEQYF
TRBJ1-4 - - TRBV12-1 TGTGCCAGCAGCTTCAGGGGGCGCTGGAAAAAACTGTTTTTT CASSFRGRWKKLFF
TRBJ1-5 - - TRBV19 TGTGCCAGTAGCAACCAGGGGATGGGGGACAATCAGCCCCAGCATTTT CASSNQGMGDNQPQHF
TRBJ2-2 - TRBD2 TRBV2 TGTGCCACCACCAGCCGGACTAGCGGGGCGTCGTTCGCGAACACCGGGGAGCTGTTTTTT CATTSRTSGASFANTGELFF
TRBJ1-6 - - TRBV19 TGTGCCAGTAGTACTCGAGCCTTTACCAACGCTCGGCGGCCCCTCCACTTT CASSTRAFTNARRPLHF
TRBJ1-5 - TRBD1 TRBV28 TGTGCCACCCAGGGGGCAGGCAATCAGCCCCAGCATTTT CATQGAGNQPQHF
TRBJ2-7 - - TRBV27 TGTGCCAGCAGGAGGTCGGGACAAGGGATCTACGAGCAGTACTTC CASRRSGQGIYEQYF
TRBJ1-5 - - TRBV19 TGTGCCAGTAGTCTCCGGGACACCCGAACGGGGCATAGCAATCAGCCCCAGCATTTT CASSLRDTRTGHSNQPQHF
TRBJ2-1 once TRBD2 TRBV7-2 TGTGCCAGCAGTAAGTTCAAGAACGGGACTAGAAGCAATGAGCAGTTCTTC CASSKFKNGTRSNEQFF
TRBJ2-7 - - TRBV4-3 TGCGCCAGCAGCCAAGTTTTCGCCAGGGACTACGAGCAGTACTTC CASSQVFARDYEQYF
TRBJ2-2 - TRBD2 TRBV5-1 TGCGCCAGCAGCTCCCGACTAGCTAGCACCGGGGAGCTGTTTTTT CASSSRLASTGELFF
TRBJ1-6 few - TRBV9 TGTGCCAGCAGCCATAAGAGGGCCGGTTCACCCCTCCACTTT CASSHKRAGSPLHF